This T cell receptor beta chain was sequenced in a study of blood T cell repertoires in COVID-19. As for the study in general: Researchers got acute and convalescent COVID-19 samples from the United States, Italy and Spain. PBMCs, B-cell-depleted T cells, or T cells provided the cDNA or gDNA that made up the material.

Clones were sequenced by immunoSEQ multiplex PCR, and TCRdb holds only the in-frame ones, with some missing. The table has roughly 260,000 clones, 80% to 90% seen once. V was clipped by 2 bases and J by 0 bases, with 7 bases between them. The CDR3 spans 14 residues. Germline CDR1 is SNHLY and CDR2 is FYNNEI. V gene TRBV2 combines with J gene TRBJ1-2; perhaps TRBD1 as D (6 bases). This TCR derives from a woman between 40 and 50 years old with acute or convalescent COVID-19. Sequences were obtained from peripheral blood. The CDR3 region is CASSEQGPNYGYTF. Here the CDR3 DNA reads TGTGCCAGCAGTGAACAGGGGCCTAACTATGGCTACACCTTC.